These 20 T cell receptor beta chains originate from one sample sequenced in a study of cytomegalovirus exposure and HLA in healthy donors. The PCR used 60 Vbeta and 13 Jbeta primers. Clones were sequenced by immunoSEQ multiplex PCR, and TCRdb holds only the in-frame ones, with some missing. The data contain 180,000 or so clones, roughly 80% of them singletons. The sequencing input was PBMCs. The receptors here all came from a woman aged 40 to 50 in good health and CMV-seropositive.

This clone was recorded a few times. This sequence joins TRBV7-2 and TRBJ2-1, with a possible D match to TRBD2 (5 bases). Germline CDR1 and CDR2: SGHTA and FQGNSA. V was trimmed by 5 bases and J by 0 bases, leaving 11 bases between them. This CDR3 spans 15 amino acids. CDR3 sequence: CASSRIATSYNEQFF. CDR3 nucleotide sequence: TGTGCCAGCAGCCGTATAGCGACCTCCTACAATGAGCAGTTCTTC.

CDR3 sequence reads: CASSGARGGESVDTQYF. CDR3 sequence (DNA): TGTGCCAGCAGCGGTGCCCGGGGGGGGGAGTCTGTAGATACGCAGTATTTT. This sequence joins TRBV2 and TRBJ2-3; 8 bases agree with TRBD2. From germline, CDR1 is SNHLY and CDR2 FYNNEI. CDR3 length equals 17 residues. After removal of 6 bases from V and 5 bases from J, the junction contained 16 bases not matched to a gene.

CDR3 in amino acids: CASSQERTGTQYF. The CDR3 nucleotides are TGCGCCAGCAGCCAAGAACGCACGGGTACGCAGTATTTT. J is TRBJ2-3 and V is TRBV4-3; the D is unclear. Germline V lookup: CDR1 LGHNA, CDR2 YSLEER. Trimming removed 0 bases from V and 8 bases from J, with 9 bases in between. The CDR3 runs 13 residues.

This clone was counted ten times or more. The chain recombines TRBV5-1 with TRBJ1-1; 8 bases map to TRBD1. The CDR3 runs 15 residues. Germline assignment: CDR1 SGHRS and CDR2 YFSETQ. The V gene end was trimmed by 0 bases and the J gene end by 0 bases; junction bases not matched to a gene: 1. The CDR3 here is CASSLGQGMNTEAFF. In nucleotides, the CDR3 is TGCGCCAGCAGCTTGGGACAGGGGATGAACACTGAAGCTTTCTTT.

The gene calls are TRBV11-1 and TRBJ2-3, with 12 bases identical to TRBD1. CDR3 length: 15 residues. Germline V gene lookup returns CDR1 SGHAT and CDR2 FQDESV (reference sequence). The ends lost 4 bases at V and 15 bases at J; junction bases unmatched: 14. CDR3 nucleotides: TGTGCCAGCAGCTCGGGACAGGGGGCGACGTGGGAAAGATATTTT. Translation gives CASSSGQGATWERYF.

The chain couples TRBV6-6 to TRBJ2-7; 10 bases are a match to TRBD1. V dropped 6 bases and J dropped 4; count of bases not matched to a gene: 6. The CDR3 loop spans 14 amino acids. Per the germline V gene, CDR1 is MNHNY and CDR2 is SVGAGI (reference sequence). The chain's CDR3 is CASRPRDRGYEQYF. For the CDR3, the DNA is TGTGCCAGCAGACCTAGGGACAGGGGTTACGAGCAGTACTTC.

This clone was seen a single time. V gene TRBV11-2 combines with J gene TRBJ1-2; a weak D match, TRBD1 (5 bases). Germline V lookup: CDR1 SGHAT, CDR2 FQNNGV. V dropped 5 bases and J dropped 0 bases, with 19 bases sitting between them. The CDR3 loop spans 17 amino acids. The CDR3 is CASSPSQGSATNYGYTF. CDR3 sequence (DNA): TGTGCCAGCAGCCCCTCCCAGGGCTCCGCGACTAACTATGGCTACACCTTC.

This clone was seen a handful of times. J is TRBJ2-3 and V is TRBV5-4, with D perhaps matching TRBD2 (6 bases). The length of the CDR3 is 17 residues. Germline CDR1 is SGHNT and CDR2 is YYREEE (reference sequence). V was shortened by 3 bases and J by 6 bases, with 23 bases between the two germline ends. The CDR3 region is CASSYDGVNSRGDTQYF. DNA of the CDR3: TGTGCCAGCAGCTACGACGGGGTCAACAGCCGGGGGGATACGCAGTATTTT.

The chain employs TRBV13 and TRBJ2-5, with 7 bases identical to TRBD2. With the DNA end fitting TRBJ2-7 better, the J assignment may be wrong. The CDR3 spans 14 residues. Per the germline V gene, CDR1 is PRHDT and CDR2 is FYEKMQ (reference sequence). The CDR3 reads CASSSTSRSTEQYF. The CDR3, as DNA: TGTGCCAGCAGCTCGACTAGCCGGTCAACCGAGCAGTACTTC.

The chain links TRBV10-3 to TRBJ2-5, with TRBD2 identical over 12 bases. Unmatched junction bases numbered 4, after V lost 6 bases and J lost 5 bases. Germline values: CDR1 ENHRY, CDR2 SYGVKD. The CDR3 runs 14 residues. CDR3 nucleotide sequence: TGTGCCATCAGCCCCGGACTAGCGGGGGAGACCCAGTACTTC. It is translated as CAISPGLAGETQYF.

This chain uses TRBV11-1 with TRBJ2-5; maybe TRBD1 (5 bases). The ends were cut back, 5 bases at V and 2 bases at J, with 15 bases in the middle. Germline CDR1 reads SGHAT; CDR2 reads FQDESV (reference sequence). The CDR3 extends over 15 amino acids. This chain's CDR3 is CASSKLRGLQETQYF. The DNA for the CDR3 is TGTGCCAGCAGCAAATTAAGGGGTCTGCAAGAGACCCAGTACTTC.

The chain carries TRBV20-1 and TRBJ1-5; D call uncertain. CDR1 and CDR2 (germline): DFQATT, SNEGSKA (reference sequence). Trimming stripped 0 bases from V and 11 bases from J, with 8 bases between. The CDR3 runs to 11 residues. CDR3 residues: CSARDYETQHF. As DNA, the CDR3 is TGCAGTGCTAGAGATTACGAGACCCAGCATTTT.

This clone was recorded a few times. This chain connects TRBV30 to TRBJ1-1; 7 positions match TRBD1. Unmatched junction bases numbered 12, after V lost 3 bases and J lost 11 bases. This CDR3 comprises 13 residues. Germline V gene data show CDR1 as GTSNPN and CDR2 as SVGIG (reference sequence). The CDR3 nucleotides are TGTGCCTGGAGCCCGGACAGGCGAGGAGGGGCTTTCTTT. This gives the protein CAWSPDRRGGAFF.

Details on this clone: Without the conserved terminal phenylalanine or tryptophan, this CDR3 likely stems from a read error. The V gene is TRBV7-3, the J gene TRBJ1-2, with 8 bases aligning to TRBD1. Trimming at V came to 4 bases and at J to 2 bases, leaving 3 bases not matched to a gene. Per germline, CDR1 SGHTA and CDR2 FQGTGA. The CDR3 consists of 14 residues. The CDR3 sequence is CASSSTGGNYGYTL. CDR3 nucleotide sequence: TGTGCCAGCAGCTCTACAGGGGGAAACTATGGCTACACCCTC.

This CDR3 reads CASSLGGLAGYNEQFF. The CDR3 bases are TGTGCCAGCAGCTTAGGGGGACTAGCGGGATACAATGAGCAGTTCTTC. This rearrangement joins TRBV11-2 to TRBJ2-1; TRBD2 agrees at 13 bases. Germline trimming cut 1 base from V and 4 bases from J; bases unmatched to any gene: 1. The germline V gene encodes CDR1 SGHAT and CDR2 FQNNGV. This CDR3 has 16 amino acids.

The chain employs TRBV10-2 and TRBJ1-3; possible D gene TRBD1, 6 bases. Germline CDR1 reads WSHSY; CDR2 reads SAAADI. V lost 2 bases and J 0 bases, leaving 14 bases between the germline ends. The CDR3 runs 17 residues. The CDR3 DNA reads as TGCGCCAGCAGTGAGACGTCAGGGGCTAACTCTGGAAACACCATATATTTT. Its protein is CASSETSGANSGNTIYF.

This clone was seen just once. The gene calls are TRBV28 and TRBJ2-4; 9 bases fit TRBD2. From germline, CDR1 is MDHEN and CDR2 SYDVKM. The CDR3 length is 16 residues. V trimming: 5 bases; J trimming: 0 bases; junction bases outside the gene matches: 5. The CDR3 here is CASSTREGVAKNIQYF. The CDR3 DNA reads as TGTGCCAGCAGTACGCGGGAGGGGGTAGCCAAAAACATTCAGTACTTC.

The chain couples TRBV6-1 to TRBJ2-5; D uncertain. The J call is uncertain, as TRBJ2-7 better fits the DNA end. The germline V gene has CDR1 MNHNS and CDR2 SASEGT. The CDR3 contains 11 residues. CDR3 nucleotide sequence: TGTGCCAGCAGTGTCCTCTACGAGCAGTACTTC. As protein: CASSVLYEQYF.

The V call is TRBV27, the J call TRBJ1-2; 11 bases are a match to TRBD1. The trim removed 1 base at V and 6 bases at J, leaving 13 bases unmatched. CDR3 size: 18 residues. Per germline, CDR1 MNHEY and CDR2 SMNVEV (reference sequence). The CDR3 here is CASSLYGRTGGALDGYTF. CDR3 nucleotides: TGTGCCAGCAGTTTATATGGCAGGACAGGGGGCGCATTGGATGGCTACACCTTC.

The rearrangement uses TRBV7-2 and TRBJ2-5; D call uncertain. The V end was cut by 1 base, the J end by 1 base, with 7 bases between. Germline assignment: CDR1 SGHTA and CDR2 FQGNSA. There are 14 residues in the CDR3. As DNA, the CDR3 is TGTGCCAGCAGCTTAGGTTCTAGCCAAGAGACCCAGTACTTC. Its protein is CASSLGSSQETQYF.